This T cell receptor (beta chain) was captured in a study of T cell responses to AZD1222 COVID-19 vaccine. Study conclusions and caveats: Repertoires were obtained only post-peak T cell response.

V dropped 5 bases and J dropped 5 bases, with 13 bases sitting between them. This CDR3 is 13 amino acids long. The protocol was immunoSEQ multiplex PCR, while the TCRdb copy is restricted to in-frame clones and leaves out a portion. The sample has more than 50,000 clones; about 79% are singletons. This clone has just one count. Its antigen remains unknown. The sequence came from an adult in good health. The V gene is TRBV12-3 or TRBV12-4, the J gene TRBJ2-7; maybe TRBD1 (5 bases). Sequences were derived from peripheral blood, sampled on day 0 of AZD1222 vaccination. This chain's CDR3 is CASSTRLRDEQYF. The CDR3, as DNA: TGTGCCAGCAGTACCCGTCTCAGGGACGAGCAGTACTTC.